These 4 T cell receptor beta chains came from one sample sequenced in a study of control samples from healthy donors and cancer patients (dated by TCRdb to 2020 to 2021). The method was the immunoSEQ multiplex PCR assay. TCRdb took over this immuneACCESS table, retaining in-frame rearrangements with V and J assigned. Such tables are incomplete; in checked studies, under half of the missing clones stem from an unresolved V gene, and the remainder is unexplained. The sample records about 82,000 clones, roughly 94% of which are singletons. Together, the top ten hold about 5% of the sample. Source material: blood. The receptors here all came from a woman aged 18-29 years in good health.

This chain links TRBV7-9 with TRBJ1-1, with 7 nucleotides matching TRBD1. Germline assignment: CDR1 SEHNR and CDR2 FQNEAQ (reference sequence). V was pared by 5 bases and J by 7 bases, with 10 bases of the junction left unmatched. The CDR3 sequence is 14 residues long. The CDR3 sequence: CASSRTGDWGEAFF. In nucleotides, the CDR3 is TGTGCCAGCAGCCGTACAGGGGATTGGGGTGAAGCTTTCTTT.

The rearrangement joins TRBV10-2 to TRBJ2-7; the D gene is possibly TRBD1 (7 bases). Germline assignment: CDR1 WSHSY and CDR2 SAAADI. V was pared by 2 bases and J by 0 bases, with 14 bases between. The CDR3 totals 16 residues. CDR3 nucleotides: TGCGCCAGCAGTGAGGCGGGACAGAGGAGCTCCTACGAGCAGTACTTC. Translation: CASSEAGQRSSYEQYF.

J is TRBJ2-1 and V is TRBV6-4, with 7 positions matching TRBD2. After removal of 3 bases from V and 6 bases from J, the junction contained 8 bases not matched to a gene. Germline CDR1 MRHNA, CDR2 SNTAGT. This CDR3 comprises 15 residues. In DNA form, the CDR3 reads TGTGCCAGCAGTGAACGCGGGGAGGGCGGCAATGAGCAGTTCTTC. It encodes CASSERGEGGNEQFF.

This clone came up once. The V and J genes are TRBV11-2 and TRBJ1-1; the D is unclear. Deletions cut 1 base from V and 1 base from J, with 13 bases between. Germline CDR1 and CDR2: SGHAT and FQNNGV. This CDR3 comprises 16 residues. CDR3 bases: TGTGCCAGCAGCTTAGTCCTTGGACCTTCGAACACTGAAGCTTTCTTT. Its translation: CASSLVLGPSNTEAFF.